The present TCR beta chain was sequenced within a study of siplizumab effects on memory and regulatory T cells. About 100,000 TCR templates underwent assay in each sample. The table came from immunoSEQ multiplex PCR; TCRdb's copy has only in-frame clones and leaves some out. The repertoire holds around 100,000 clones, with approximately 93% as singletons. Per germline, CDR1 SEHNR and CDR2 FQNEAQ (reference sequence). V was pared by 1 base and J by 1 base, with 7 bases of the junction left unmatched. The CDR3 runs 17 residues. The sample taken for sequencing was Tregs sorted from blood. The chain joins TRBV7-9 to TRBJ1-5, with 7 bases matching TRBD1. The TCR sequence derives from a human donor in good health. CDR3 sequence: CASSLVGGAGSNQPQHF. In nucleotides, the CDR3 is TGTGCCAGCAGCTTAGTAGGGGGCGCCGGGAGCAATCAGCCCCAGCATTTT. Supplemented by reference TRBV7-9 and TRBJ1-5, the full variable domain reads DTGVSQNPRHKITKRGQNVTFRCDPISEHNRLYWYRQTLGQGPEFLTYFQNEAQLEKSRLLSDRFSAERPKGSFSTLEIQRTEQGDSAMYLCASSLVGGAGSNQPQHFGDGTRLSIL.